These 15 T cell receptor beta chains came from one sample sequenced in a study of blood T cells in healthy people across ages. A second 7 to 11 cycle PCR used barcoded and J-beta primers. Each CDR3 protein gets one entry after TCRdb re-called the 5' RACE reads with MiXCR. There are 650,000 to 800,000 distinct CDR3 sequences in the sample; around 45% occur only once, and about 19% lies in the top ten. Specimen: blood. These receptor sequences come from a man aged 55 to 70 in good health.

This clonotype turned up a few times. The chain couples TRBV20-1 to TRBJ1-5, with a weak D call TRBD1 (6 bases). Germline CDR1 reads DFQATT; CDR2 reads SNEGSKA (reference sequence). The V and J ends lost 3 bases and 6 bases respectively, with 18 bases between them. The CDR3 is 15 amino acids. The CDR3 here is CSASRTVLSGQPQHF. CDR3 DNA sequence: TGCAGTGCTAGTAGGACAGTTTTATCTGGTCAGCCCCAGCATTTT.

This chain links TRBV25-1 with TRBJ2-4; 7 bases agree with TRBD2. The CDR3 sequence is 14 residues long. Germline CDR1 MGHDK, CDR2 SYGVNS. V shed 3 bases and J 15 bases; nucleotides not matched to a gene: 14. In DNA form, the CDR3 reads TGTGCCAGCAGTGATCTAGCGGCATCCTACGAGCGGTACTTC. It codes for CASSDLAASYERYF.

This chain links TRBV3-1 with TRBJ1-4; TRBD1 matches 8 bases. V trimming: 3 bases; J trimming: 7 bases; junction bases outside the gene matches: 7. The germline V gene has CDR1 LGHDT and CDR2 YNNKEL (reference sequence). This CDR3 has 15 amino acids. The CDR3 nucleotides are TGTGCCAGCAGCCATCGTGGACAGGGAGGTGAAAAACTGTTTTTT. Its translation: CASSHRGQGGEKLFF.

This clonotype was seen only a few times. The chain joins TRBV12-3 or TRBV12-4 to TRBJ1-6, with D possibly TRBD1 on 5 matching bases. This CDR3 region has 14 residues. V gave up 4 bases and J gave up 7 bases, with 11 bases separating them. The CDR3 bases are TGTGCCAGCAGTTCCAGGGTCCTAAATTCACCCCTCCACTTT. As protein: CASSSRVLNSPLHF.

J is TRBJ1-4 and V is TRBV20-1, with D unclear. Germline V gene lookup returns CDR1 DFQATT and CDR2 SNEGSKA (reference sequence). CDR3 length equals 14 residues. V was trimmed by 6 bases and J by 11 bases, leaving 22 bases between them. This chain's CDR3 is CSAAAQKNTDKLFF. The DNA for the CDR3 is TGCAGTGCCGCGGCCCAGAAAAATACAGATAAACTGTTTTTT.

The chain employs TRBV2 and TRBJ2-3; 9 nucleotides agree with TRBD1. Germline V gene lookup returns CDR1 SNHLY and CDR2 FYNNEI. The CDR3 is 15 residues long. J was trimmed by 1 base and V by 9 bases; bases with no gene match: 8. CDR3 amino acids: CASTGQGLRTDTQYF. Here the CDR3 DNA reads TGTGCCAGTACCGGACAGGGGTTGCGCACAGATACGCAGTATTTT.

In its sample, this clonotype is medium-sized. The chain joins TRBV27 to TRBJ2-1; 10 bases agree with TRBD2. The V segment lost 3 bases and the J segment 11 bases; nucleotides outside the gene matches: 7. This CDR3 spans 14 amino acids. Germline loops: CDR1 MNHEY, CDR2 SMNVEV (reference sequence). In DNA, the CDR3 is TGTGCCAGCAGTTTGATAGCGGGGGGCCGAAAGCAGTTCTTC. This codes for CASSLIAGGRKQFF.

This clonotype was counted at least ten times. CDR3 residues: CSATRQSYEQYF. The CDR3 nucleotides read TGCAGTGCTACCAGACAGTCCTACGAGCAGTACTTC. V usage is TRBV20-1 and J usage is TRBJ2-7; tentative D call: TRBD1 (5 bases). The ends were cut back, 4 bases at V and 1 base at J, with 8 bases in the middle. Germline V CDR1 and CDR2: DFQATT, SNEGSKA (reference sequence). The CDR3 totals 12 residues.

Of note for this clonotype: An end of the junction differs from the germline gene, which may be a read error. This chain connects TRBV6-5 to TRBJ2-1, with 10 bases lining up with TRBD1. Germline values: CDR1 MNHEY, CDR2 SVGAGI. The CDR3 loop spans 15 amino acids. The DNA of the CDR3 is TGTGTCAGCAGACCGTCCGGGACAGGGGACAATGAGCAGTTCTTC. Residues: CVSRPSGTGDNEQFF.

The chain links TRBV19 to TRBJ2-2; a weak D match, TRBD2 (5 bases). Between the trimmed V and J ends, which lost 6 bases and 0 bases, there was a span of 11 bases. This CDR3 is built from 15 residues. CDR1 is LNHDA and CDR2 is SQIVND in the germline V gene (reference sequence). For the CDR3, the DNA is TGTGCCAGTAGAAGGGTGGGAGCGAACACCGGGGAGCTGTTTTTT. Translation: CASRRVGANTGELFF.

CDR3 in amino acids: CASSLGTGTKETQYF. In nucleotides, the CDR3 is TGTGCCAGCAGTTTGGGGACAGGGACCAAAGAGACCCAGTACTTC. V is TRBV12-3 or TRBV12-4 and J is TRBJ2-5, with 9 nucleotides matching TRBD1. The CDR3 covers 15 residues. V lost 3 bases and J lost 3; bases outside the gene matches: 5.

V is TRBV29-1 and J is TRBJ2-3, with TRBD2 matching over 8 bases. This CDR3 is 14 amino acids long. CDR1 is SQVTM, CDR2 ANQGSEA, per germline. J lost 1 base, V lost 5 bases, and 5 bases had no gene match. The CDR3 reads CSVRLATGTDTQYF. DNA for the CDR3: TGCAGCGTTAGACTAGCGACTGGCACAGATACGCAGTATTTT.

This chain links TRBV5-1 with TRBJ2-3; TRBD2 matches at 8 bases. Trimming cost V 3 bases and J 4 bases; bases outside gene matches: 10. Germline loops: CDR1 SGHRS, CDR2 YFSETQ. This CDR3 spans 16 amino acids. CDR3 sequence (DNA): TGCGCCAGCAGCTATGCATACGGGGGGGCCTCAGATACGCAGTATTTT. Translation gives CASSYAYGGASDTQYF.

The chain is built from TRBV6-6 and TRBJ2-2, with D uncertain. The length of the CDR3 is 15 residues. Germline CDR1 is MNHNY and CDR2 is SVGAGI (reference sequence). V lost 6 bases and J lost 0, with 11 bases in between. The CDR3 loop reads CASRLTESNTGELFF. The CDR3 DNA reads as TGTGCCAGCAGATTGACTGAGTCGAACACCGGGGAGCTGTTTTTT.

The chain recombines TRBV5-1 with TRBJ1-1; no definite D call. The germline V and J ends were trimmed by 2 bases and 2 bases, with 13 bases remaining between them. The germline V gene encodes CDR1 SGHRS and CDR2 YFSETQ. This CDR3 is built from 15 residues. DNA for the CDR3: TGCGCCAGCAGCTTAAGGGTTTTGGGTAACACTGAAGCTTTCTTT. It encodes CASSLRVLGNTEAFF.